The clone carrying this T cell receptor (beta chain) has ten or more counts. This sample is part of a study of early T cells in non-severe SARS-CoV-2 infection. TCRdb reanalysed the 5' RACE reads using MiXCR and keeps one entry per CDR3 protein. The table records some 25,000 distinct CDR3 sequences, roughly 5.9% of them present only once. Germline CDR1 MNHNS, CDR2 SASEGT. The length of the CDR3 is 16 residues. Trimming took off 2 bases at V and 0 bases at J, with 13 bases between the two ends. This sequence originates from an adult who was a healthcare worker with PCR-confirmed SARS-CoV-2 infection or an uninfected control (not recorded which). Sequencing was done on a sample of whole blood. The chain uses TRBV6-1 and TRBJ1-1, with D perhaps matching TRBD1 (5 bases). Written as DNA, the CDR3 is TGTGCCAGCAGTGAAAATGGGGCAGCCATGAACACTGAAGCTTTCTTT. Translated, it gives CASSENGAAMNTEAFF.